The rows below give T cell receptor beta chains drawn from one sample of a study of OX40 agonist ivuxolimab in advanced cancers. The method was immunoSEQ multiplex PCR; TCRdb's version includes in-frame clones alone and lacks a portion of them. The sample lists some 31,000 clones, about three quarters occurring once. The sequencing here drew on CD4+ or CD8+ T cells sorted from blood, taken in a trial of the OX40 agonist ivuxolimab. These receptors all stem from an adult with an advanced solid tumor such as melanoma, head and neck, liver or kidney cancer. The CDR3 runs from the conserved cysteine through the conserved F or W. The D gene is left open where the match is weak. Clone size is shown for a subset of rows, as once, few, many or a class of expanded clone.

TRBJ1-1 | TRBD1 | once | TRBV12-5 | CASGPTGGNTEAFF | TGTGCTAGTGGCCCGACAGGGGGGAACACTGAAGCTTTCTTT
TRBJ1-1 | . | . | TRBV19 | CASSREVGTEAFF | TGTGCCAGTAGTAGGGAAGTTGGCACTGAAGCTTTCTTT
TRBJ1-1 | . | . | TRBV13 | CASSTDGYEAFF | TGTGCCAGCAGTACTGACGGATATGAAGCTTTCTTT
TRBJ2-2 | . | . | TRBV6-5 | CASSYSGAQTGELFF | TGTGCCAGCAGTTATTCGGGGGCGCAAACCGGGGAGCTGTTTTTT
TRBJ2-3 | TRBD2 | few | TRBV4-1 | CASSQDQTRGRRTDTQYF | TGCGCCAGCAGCCAAGATCAGACACGCGGGAGACGCACAGATACGCAGTATTTT
TRBJ1-5 | TRBD1 | once | TRBV19 | CASSREDRTGQPQHF | TGTGCCAGTAGTAGGGAGGACAGGACGGGGCAGCCCCAGCATTTT
TRBJ2-1 | TRBD2 | . | TRBV2 | CASSERRTNSGGAYNEQFF | TGTGCCAGCAGTGAAAGACGAACAAATAGCGGGGGGGCTTACAATGAGCAGTTCTTC
TRBJ1-6 | TRBD1 | . | TRBV6-5 | CASTRGLLKALHF | TGTGCCAGCACCAGGGGGCTCCTGAAGGCCCTCCACTTT
TRBJ2-3 | . | . | TRBV10-3 | CAIRGKDTQYF | TGTGCCATCAGGGGTAAAGATACGCAGTATTTT
TRBJ1-2 | . | once | TRBV5-1 | CASSLGQEYGYTF | TGCGCCAGCAGCTTGGGACAGGAATATGGCTACACCTTC
TRBJ2-7 | TRBD2 | . | TRBV10-3 | CAISGTGGSSYEQYF | TGTGCCATCAGTGGGACGGGAGGGAGCTCCTACGAGCAGTACTTC
TRBJ2-1 | TRBD1 | . | TRBV19 | CASSYDRGIYNEQFF | TGTGCCAGTTCCTACGACAGGGGGATTTACAATGAGCAGTTCTTC
TRBJ2-3 | TRBD1 | . | TRBV6-5 | CASRQGWGTDTQYF | TGTGCCAGCCGACAGGGGTGGGGCACAGATACGCAGTATTTT
TRBJ1-1 | . | . | TRBV5-5 | CASSFGPKNTEAFF | TGTGCCAGCAGCTTTGGTCCTAAAAACACTGAAGCTTTCTTT
TRBJ2-2 | . | once | TRBV5-4 | CASSLAGELFF | TGTGCCAGCAGCTTGGCCGGGGAGCTGTTTTTT
TRBJ1-3 | TRBD1 | . | TRBV6-5 | CASTSTGVSGNTIYF | TGTGCCAGCACCTCGACAGGGGTCTCTGGAAACACCATATATTTT
TRBJ1-2 | TRBD1 | once | TRBV18 | CASSPSQTGGGYGYTF | TGTGCCAGCTCACCAAGTCAGACAGGGGGCGGTTATGGCTACACCTTC
TRBJ2-5 | TRBD2 | . | TRBV15 | CATSRGERGGLETQYF | TGTGCCACCAGCAGGGGGGAGCGGGGGGGCCTGGAGACCCAGTACTTC
TRBJ2-7 | TRBD2 | . | TRBV25-1 | CASSAPGGGRGDEQYF | TGTGCCAGCAGTGCACCCGGGGGGGGGCGAGGCGACGAGCAGTACTTC
TRBJ1-1 | TRBD1 | . | TRBV5-1 | CASSWGQANTEAFF | TGCGCCAGCAGCTGGGGACAGGCTAACACTGAAGCTTTCTTT
TRBJ2-1 | TRBD2 | . | TRBV5-1 | CASSLERPGLGIGGHNEQFF | TGCGCCAGCAGCTTGGAACGTCCGGGACTAGGGATAGGAGGTCACAATGAGCAGTTCTTC
TRBJ1-6 | TRBD1 | . | TRBV5-1 | CASSLTGGVDNSPLHF | TGCGCCAGCAGCTTAACAGGGGGCGTGGATAATTCACCCCTCCACTTT
TRBJ1-4 | . | once | TRBV21-1 | CASSKQGGATNEKLFF | TGTGCCAGCAGCAAGCAGGGCGGTGCAACTAATGAAAAACTGTTTTTT
TRBJ1-2 | . | few | TRBV19 | CASSTPGYGYTF | TGTGCCAGTAGTACTCCAGGGTATGGCTACACCTTC
TRBJ2-1 | TRBD2 | once | TRBV4-2 | CASSQGLAGGKFYNEQFF | TGTGCCAGCAGCCAAGGTTTAGCGGGGGGGAAATTCTACAATGAGCAGTTCTTC
TRBJ1-5 | . | few | TRBV28 | CASSLYNQPQHF | TGTGCCAGCAGTCTCTACAATCAGCCCCAGCATTTT
TRBJ1-2 | TRBD1 | . | TRBV2 | CASKSGTESIRVEGYTF | TGTGCCAGCAAGAGCGGGACAGAATCAATCCGAGTGGAAGGCTACACCTTC
TRBJ2-2 | TRBD1 | . | TRBV10-1 | CASSPGTGNTGELFF | TGCGCCAGCAGCCCCGGGACAGGGAACACCGGGGAGCTGTTTTTT
TRBJ2-5 | . | . | TRBV12-5 | CASGFAVQGYQYF | TGTGCTAGTGGTTTCGCCGTGCAGGGGTACCAGTACTTC
TRBJ2-1 | . | . | TRBV10-3 | CAISVPGAKIKSSSYNEQFF | TGTGCCATCAGTGTTCCAGGAGCTAAGATAAAATCCAGCTCCTACAATGAGCAGTTCTTC
TRBJ2-4 | . | . | TRBV4-2 | CASSQEGPPVRNIQYF | TGTGCCAGCAGCCAGGAAGGGCCTCCCGTGCGGAACATTCAGTACTTC
TRBJ2-7 | . | . | TRBV10-3 | CAISESTGAYEQYF | TGTGCCATCAGTGAGTCGACAGGAGCCTACGAGCAGTACTTC
TRBJ1-5 | TRBD1 | . | TRBV5-6 | CASSLDRGGNQPQHF | TGTGCCAGCAGCTTGGACAGGGGAGGCAATCAGCCCCAGCATTTT
TRBJ1-6 | TRBD1 | few | TRBV4-1 | CASSQTGVLNSPLHF | TGCGCCAGCAGCCAAACAGGGGTGTTGAATTCACCCCTCCACTTT
TRBJ2-2 | . | . | TRBV2 | CASRGRTANTGELFF | TGTGCCAGCAGGGGTAGGACAGCGAACACCGGGGAGCTGTTTTTT
TRBJ1-6 | TRBD1 | few | TRBV5-5 | CASSFRGDSYNSPLHF | TGTGCCAGCAGCTTCAGGGGGGATTCCTATAATTCACCCCTCCACTTT
TRBJ1-2 | . | . | TRBV27 | CASTSRPQQGYTF | TGTGCCAGCACCTCAAGACCGCAGCAGGGCTACACCTTC
TRBJ2-3 | TRBD1 | . | TRBV30 | CAWGGQGLTATQYF | TGTGCCTGGGGAGGACAGGGGTTGACGGCAACGCAGTATTTT
TRBJ1-2 | . | . | TRBV14 | CASSSRGRDGYTF | TGTGCCAGCAGCTCCAGGGGCCGGGACGGCTACACCTTC
TRBJ1-1 | . | . | TRBV19 | CASSTLGSNTEAFF | TGTGCCAGTAGTACCCTAGGGTCGAACACTGAAGCTTTCTTT
TRBJ1-1 | . | . | TRBV4-1 | CASSQSGGLGTEAFF | TGCGCCAGCAGCCAAAGTGGGGGCTTGGGCACTGAAGCTTTCTTT
TRBJ1-6 | . | . | TRBV30 | CAWSSADLFNSPLHF | TGTGCCTGGAGTTCGGCTGACCTCTTTAATTCACCCCTCCACTTT
TRBJ2-4 | TRBD2 | . | TRBV5-6 | CASSSGRGAKNIQYF | TGTGCCAGCAGCAGCGGGCGGGGGGCCAAAAACATTCAGTACTTC
TRBJ1-4 | . | . | TRBV6-8 | CASSYVQGWEKLFF | TGTGCCAGCAGTTACGTCCAGGGTTGGGAAAAACTGTTTTTT
TRBJ2-1 | . | once | TRBV2 | CASKVPGMHEQFF | TGTGCCAGCAAAGTGCCGGGGATGCATGAGCAGTTCTTC
TRBJ1-6 | TRBD1 | . | TRBV19 | CASSIQGAGAPTPLHF | TGCGCCAGTAGTATCCAGGGGGCAGGGGCACCGACACCCCTCCACTTT
TRBJ2-7 | . | few | TRBV5-1 | CASSLDILKYEQYF | TGCGCCAGCAGCTTGGACATATTAAAATACGAGCAGTACTTC
TRBJ2-3 | . | . | TRBV2 | CASTDLTDTQYF | TGTGCCAGCACTGATCTCACAGATACGCAGTATTTT
TRBJ1-1 | TRBD1 | few | TRBV27 | CASSIRGITEAFF | TGTGCCAGCAGCATCAGGGGGATTACTGAAGCTTTCTTT
TRBJ2-7 | . | few | TRBV27 | CASSSDGTRSYEQYF | TGTGCCAGCAGTTCGGACGGGACAAGATCCTACGAGCAGTACTTC
TRBJ1-6 | . | few | TRBV7-9 | CASSSRGGQNSPLHF | TGTGCCAGCAGCTCCCGGGGGGGGCAAAATTCACCCCTCCACTTT
TRBJ2-7 | TRBD1 | few | TRBV28 | CASSLFGQGDYEQYF | TGTGCCAGCAGCCTCTTTGGACAGGGGGACTACGAGCAGTACTTC
TRBJ1-2 | TRBD1 | . | TRBV5-6 | CASSAGQGDGYTF | TGTGCCAGCAGCGCAGGACAGGGGGATGGCTACACCTTC